This TCR beta chain is from a study of regulatory T cells in long-lasting Graves disease. Sample time point: newly diagnosed GD, antithyroid drugs for less than 3 months. The TCR library used RNA extracted from PBMCs. The patients were enrolled through endocrinology in Xi'an, China. This clonotype was counted at least ten times. Trimming pared 5 bases from V and 0 bases from J, leaving 9 bases between. Germline V CDR1 and CDR2: MNHNS, SASEGT. This CDR3 spans 14 amino acids. Both iRepertoire HTBI primers and Arm-PCR of CDR3 regions were used to build the TCR beta libraries. Authors' analysis steps: Gene usage covered about 62 TRBV and some 13 TRBJ segments. TCRdb recomputed calls from the multiplex PCR reads with MiXCR, one row per CDR3 protein. TCRdb's processing, not the authors' own work, is the source of the V and J calls. The table shows 350,000 to 400,000 distinct CDR3 sequences, with 15% to 20% occurring only once.

This same sample was also taken into another study, of T cells in Graves' hyperthyroidism and ophthalmopathy. Turning to that study: With the HTBI primer set, the TCR CDR3 went through a first round of RT-PCR. Stable hyperthyroidism was separated from ophthalmopathy by a model based on 13 V-J features.

Source: peripheral blood mononuclear cells (PBMCs), taken at new diagnosis, from a patient treated with antithyroid drugs. The genes are TRBV6-1 and TRBJ2-3; D ambiguous. This sequence was found in a woman under 30 with Graves disease. CDR3 in DNA: TGTGCCAGCAGTATTGGTAGCAGCACAGATACGCAGTATTTT. Its protein product is CASSIGSSTDTQYF.